The rows below give T cell receptor beta chains drawn from one sample of a study of T cell responses to AZD1222 COVID-19 vaccine. Sequencing was performed with immunoSEQ multiplex PCR; in TCRdb, only in-frame clones are kept and a portion is missing. Here the sample spans roughly 100,000 clones, about 89% being singletons. The sample in question was peripheral blood, obtained 28 days after the second AZD1222 dose. These TCRs come from an adult who received the AZD1222 COVID-19 vaccine. The CDR3 runs from the conserved cysteine through the conserved F or W. D genes are given only for firm matches. A row's size may be missing; if present it is once, few, many or a size class.

d_call	v_call	j_call	clone_size	cdr3_nt	cdr3_aa
.	TRBV2	TRBJ1-4	.	TGTGCCAGCAGTGAGGTGGGGTTAACTAATGAAAAACTGTTTTTT	CASSEVGLTNEKLFF
TRBD1	TRBV12-3/TRBV12-4	TRBJ1-2	.	TGTGCCAGCAGTCCGGGACAGGGCTATGGCTACACCTTC	CASSPGQGYGYTF
.	TRBV20-1	TRBJ2-1	.	TGCAGTGCTGGTGCGTATGCCAACGACAATGAGCAGTTCTTC	CSAGAYANDNEQFF
.	TRBV9	TRBJ2-4	.	TGTGCCAGCAGCGCGATAGGAGGGGAGAAAAACATTCAGTACTTC	CASSAIGGEKNIQYF
.	TRBV6-6	TRBJ1-1	.	TGTGCCAGCAGTTATGTTACAGGTGAAGCTTTCTTT	CASSYVTGEAFF
.	TRBV24-1	TRBJ2-6	.	TGTGCCACCAGTGATTGGGGTTCCCTCGGGGCTATTATCTCTGGGGCCAACGTCCTGACTTTC	CATSDWGSLGAIISGANVLTF
.	TRBV4-1	TRBJ2-7	.	TGCGCCAGCAGCCAAGGGGGGGACAGAATTACCTACGAGCAGTACTTC	CASSQGGDRITYEQYF
TRBD1	TRBV24-1	TRBJ1-5	.	TGTGCCACCAGTCCACAGGGGCTCTATCAGCCCCAGCATTTT	CATSPQGLYQPQHF
.	TRBV28	TRBJ1-5	.	TGTGCCAGCAGCGCCAATGGGCAGCCCCAGCATTTT	CASSANGQPQHF
.	TRBV24-1	TRBJ1-2	.	TGTGCCACCAGTGATGGGGGGGAGGGTTCCGAAGGCTACACCTTC	CATSDGGEGSEGYTF
TRBD1	TRBV5-4	TRBJ1-1	medium-sized	TGTGCCAGCAGCCCTCGACAGGGTGCCCACACTGAAGCTTTCTTT	CASSPRQGAHTEAFF
.	TRBV12-3/TRBV12-4	TRBJ2-3	.	TGTGCCAGCAGTCCTTGGGGCACAGATACGCAGTATTTT	CASSPWGTDTQYF
.	TRBV9	TRBJ2-2	.	TGTGCCAGCAGCTCGCAACCGGGACTGGCGAACACCGGGGAGCTGTTTTTT	CASSSQPGLANTGELFF
.	TRBV6-5	TRBJ2-7	.	TGTGCCAGCAGCCGCAGGGGGGCCTTCTCCTACGAGCAGTACTTC	CASSRRGAFSYEQYF
.	TRBV19	TRBJ2-2	.	TGTGCCAGTAGTATAGCCAGAACCGGGGAGCTGTTTTTT	CASSIARTGELFF
.	TRBV28	TRBJ2-1	.	TGTGCCAGCGGAAGGAGGGGCTCCTACAATGAGCAGTTCTTC	CASGRRGSYNEQFF
.	TRBV4-1	TRBJ2-2	.	TGCGCCAGCAGCCGAAGGGAGGTTGACACCGGGGAGCTGTTTTTT	CASSRREVDTGELFF
.	TRBV12-1	TRBJ2-7	once	TGTGCCAGCAGATCGACGGATGAAAGACTAGCGGGGGCCTACGGGCAGTACTTC	CASRSTDERLAGAYGQYF
TRBD2	TRBV28	TRBJ2-2	.	TGTGCCAGCAGTTTCCCGGGGACTAGTATGCACACCGGGGAGCTGTTTTTT	CASSFPGTSMHTGELFF
.	TRBV4-2	TRBJ1-1	.	TGTGCCAGCAGCCAGGAACAAACTCCTTGGGGGACTGAAGCTTTCTTT	CASSQEQTPWGTEAFF
.	TRBV6-2/TRBV6-3	TRBJ2-5	.	TGTGCCAGCAGTTACGGGGGCCCCCAAGAGACCCAGTACTTC	CASSYGGPQETQYF
TRBD1	TRBV2	TRBJ1-2	.	TGTGCCAGCAGTGAAAACGACAGGGATGGCTACACCTTC	CASSENDRDGYTF
.	TRBV11-2	TRBJ2-7	.	TGTGCCAGCAGCTTAGATCTACAGAGTTCCTACGAGCAGTACTTC	CASSLDLQSSYEQYF
.	TRBV27	TRBJ2-3	.	TGTGCCAGCAGTTTAGGAGGCCCCACAGATACGCAGTATTTT	CASSLGGPTDTQYF
TRBD2	TRBV9	TRBJ2-7	.	TGTGCCAGCAGCGTACCCCCTACGAGCGGGAGCAACGAGCAGTACTTC	CASSVPPTSGSNEQYF
.	TRBV9	TRBJ2-3	.	TGTGCCAGCAGCGACGGAGTTTGGGACACAGATACGCAGTATTTT	CASSDGVWDTDTQYF
.	TRBV29-1	TRBJ1-1	.	TGCAGCGTTGTCCCATGGGTAACTGAAGCTTTCTTT	CSVVPWVTEAFF
TRBD1	TRBV12-5	TRBJ1-2	.	TGTGCTAGTGGTAAGCCGGGACAGGGCCCGATGTGGGCCTATGGCTACACCTTC	CASGKPGQGPMWAYGYTF
TRBD1	TRBV19	TRBJ1-1	.	TGTGCCAGTCCGACAGGGGGCTGCACTGAAGCTTTCTTT	CASPTGGCTEAFF
.	TRBV19	TRBJ2-3	.	TGTGCCAGTAGTATCGGGCCGTGGGCGCAGTATTTT	CASSIGPWAQYF
TRBD2	TRBV6-1	TRBJ2-7	.	TGTGCCAGCAGTTTTGGACTAGATGGGGGTACTGAACAGTACTTC	CASSFGLDGGTEQYF
.	TRBV5-1	TRBJ2-3	.	TGCGCCAGCAGCTTGGGCGATGGGAGCCGAGATACGCAGTATTTT	CASSLGDGSRDTQYF
TRBD1	TRBV4-1	TRBJ2-7	.	TGCGCCAGCAGCCGGACCGGGACAGCTATCGAGCAGTACTTC	CASSRTGTAIEQYF
.	TRBV29-1	TRBJ2-1	once	TGCAGCGTTGTACCCCGAGGCAATGAGCAGTTCTTC	CSVVPRGNEQFF
TRBD1	TRBV6-5	TRBJ1-3	.	TGTGCCAGCAGCGCGGGACAGGGATTTGGAAACACCATATATTTT	CASSAGQGFGNTIYF
.	TRBV5-1	TRBJ1-6	once	TGCGCCAGCAGCTTGGCAGGGAGCTCCTATAATTCACCCCTCCACTTT	CASSLAGSSYNSPLHF
.	TRBV6-6	TRBJ2-7	once	TGTGCCAGCAGTGTACCCCCGGGGTACGAGCAGTACTTC	CASSVPPGYEQYF
.	TRBV27	TRBJ2-2	.	TGTGCCAGCAGTTTATTCCTGGGTGCCGGGGAGCTGTTTTTT	CASSLFLGAGELFF
.	TRBV28	TRBJ2-6	.	TGTGCCAGCAGTTCATGGGGGGCGGATTTGTCTGGGGCCAACGTCCTGACTTTC	CASSSWGADLSGANVLTF
.	TRBV5-1	TRBJ2-7	.	TGCGCCAGCAGCTTGGAGCTAGCGAAGACCTACGAGCAGTACTTC	CASSLELAKTYEQYF
TRBD1	TRBV28	TRBJ2-1	.	TGTGCCACAGGGGGTGCCTACAATGAGCAGTTCTTC	CATGGAYNEQFF
TRBD2	TRBV6-5	TRBJ2-1	.	TGTGCCAGCAGGTCCGGGGGGGGGCCGCGACAGTTCTTC	CASRSGGGPRQFF
.	TRBV25-1	TRBJ1-4	.	TGTGCCAGCAGTGATAACACGGAGGAGGAAAAACTGTTTTTT	CASSDNTEEEKLFF
.	TRBV5-1	TRBJ2-1	.	TGCGCCAGCAGCTTGGTATTAGCGGCTTACAATGAGCAGTTCTTC	CASSLVLAAYNEQFF
.	TRBV5-6	TRBJ1-3	.	TGTGCCAGCAGCCAGCCTGGGGGAAACACCATATATTTT	CASSQPGGNTIYF
TRBD1	TRBV5-1	TRBJ2-4	.	TGCGCCAGCAGCCCAGGACAGGGATGGGGAGTAGCCAAAAACATTCAGTACTTC	CASSPGQGWGVAKNIQYF
.	TRBV7-6	TRBJ2-7	few	TGTGCCAGCAGCTTACGACACCACCATTCCTACGAGCAGTACTTC	CASSLRHHHSYEQYF
TRBD1	TRBV28	TRBJ2-5	few	TGTGCCAGCAGTTTACAGGGGGTACAAGAGACCCAGTACTTC	CASSLQGVQETQYF
TRBD1	TRBV15	TRBJ2-1	.	TGTGCCACCAGCAGAGGGGACAGCAGGGAGCAGTTCTTC	CATSRGDSREQFF
.	TRBV5-8	TRBJ1-2	.	TGTGCCAGCAGCTGGGTTCGGCGGCCTGGCTACACCTTC	CASSWVRRPGYTF
.	TRBV19	TRBJ2-6	.	TGTGCCAGTAGTATTCAGGGGGGCTCAGGGGCCAACGTCCTGACTTTC	CASSIQGGSGANVLTF
TRBD1	TRBV2	TRBJ2-5	.	TGTGCCAGCAGAAAGACTCGACAGGGACCCCCGGGAGAGACCCAGTACTTC	CASRKTRQGPPGETQYF
.	TRBV5-1	TRBJ2-2	.	TGCGCCAGCAGCCCCAAGGGGCCGTTGAACACCGGGGAGCTGTTTTTT	CASSPKGPLNTGELFF
TRBD1	TRBV25-1	TRBJ1-1	.	TGTGCCAGCAGTGAAGGGGGGACAGGTGGGACTGAAGCTTTCTTT	CASSEGGTGGTEAFF
TRBD1	TRBV27	TRBJ2-1	.	TGTGCCAGCAGTTTATCCCGGGACAGGGTCAATGAGCAGTTCTTC	CASSLSRDRVNEQFF
TRBD2	TRBV6-5	TRBJ2-7	once	TGTGCCAGCAGTTTAAGACTAGCCCCCTACGAGCAGTACTTC	CASSLRLAPYEQYF
.	TRBV30	TRBJ2-1	.	TGTGCCGAAGGGGGTTACGTCGGCAATGAGCAGTTCTTC	CAEGGYVGNEQFF
.	TRBV5-4	TRBJ1-2	.	TGTGCCAGCAGCTTGGGACGGTCAACTAACTATGGCTACACCTTC	CASSLGRSTNYGYTF
.	TRBV12-3/TRBV12-4	TRBJ1-1	.	TGTGCCAGCAGTTTGTGGGTGGACACTGAAGCTTTCTTT	CASSLWVDTEAFF
.	TRBV28	TRBJ1-1	.	TGTGCCAGCAGTTTACTCGGGGTGGTCACTGAAGCTTTCTTT	CASSLLGVVTEAFF